Listed below are T cell receptor beta chains from one sample, sequenced in a study of T cells in Graves' hyperthyroidism and ophthalmopathy. TCRdb re-derived calls from the multiplex PCR reads in MiXCR, one entry per CDR3 protein. The sample has 640,000 or so distinct CDR3 sequences; approximately 15% are singletons. Specimen: blood. Receptors were obtained from a woman aged 18 to 35 with Graves' ophthalmopathy. The CDR3 runs from the conserved cysteine through the conserved F or W. Fields, in order: V gene, clone size, D gene, J gene, CDR3 DNA, CDR3 protein. D genes are given only for firm matches. Clone size is stated in some rows and not others, as once, few, many or a class when expanded.

TRBV7-9,few,-,TRBJ1-3,TGTGCCAGCAGCCCCCCCAACCGTGGAAACACCATATATTTT,CASSPPNRGNTIYF
TRBV20-1,-,-,TRBJ1-1,TGCAGTGCTAGAGATCCAACTACCGGGAACACTGAAGCTTTCTTT,CSARDPTTGNTEAFF
TRBV29-1,-,TRBD2,TRBJ2-1,TGCAGCGCCCCTGACGGGAGGGCCGAGCAGTTCTTC,CSAPDGRAEQFF
TRBV20-1,many,-,TRBJ2-7,TGCAGTGCTCACATGGAGAACGAGCAGTACTTC,CSAHMENEQYF
TRBV7-3,many,TRBD1,TRBJ2-3,TGTGCCAGCAGCGAGGACAGGTTCAACACAGATACGCAGTATTTT,CASSEDRFNTDTQYF
TRBV2,many,-,TRBJ1-1,TGTGCCAGCAGTGGCCTCGAAGCTTTCTTT,CASSGLEAFF
TRBV6-2/TRBV6-3,-,-,TRBJ2-1,TGTGCCAGCAGCAACGGGGGTGAGCAGTTCTTC,CASSNGGEQFF
TRBV12-5,many,TRBD1,TRBJ2-5,TGTGCTAGTGGTCTCGGACAGGGGGCACGTAAAGAGACCCAGTACTTC,CASGLGQGARKETQYF
TRBV3-1,few,-,TRBJ2-7,TGTGCCAGCAGCCAAGATACGGGGACACCCCTGAGGCAGTACTTC,CASSQDTGTPLRQYF
TRBV4-3,-,TRBD1,TRBJ1-5,TGCGCCAGCAGCCAACATACGCCCCAGGGGGCAGGGAATCAGCCCCAGCATTTT,CASSQHTPQGAGNQPQHF
TRBV28,-,TRBD1,TRBJ1-2,TGTGCCAGCAGTTTCCGGGACAGGGGCTTGAATGGCTACACCTTC,CASSFRDRGLNGYTF
TRBV5-8,-,TRBD1,TRBJ2-1,TGTGCCAGCAGCTTGTTGGGGACAGAGAATTACAATGAGCAGTTCTTC,CASSLLGTENYNEQFF
TRBV20-1,few,-,TRBJ2-5,TGCAGTGCCTTGGGATCCGCAGAGACCCAGTACTTC,CSALGSAETQYF
TRBV27,-,-,TRBJ1-4,TGTGCCAGCAGTTTGAGAGGTACTAGTGAAAAACTGTTTTTT,CASSLRGTSEKLFF
TRBV9,-,-,TRBJ1-3,TGTGCCAGCAGCGTAGGGTTGGCTATACGATCTGGAAACACCATATATTTT,CASSVGLAIRSGNTIYF
TRBV28,many,TRBD1,TRBJ1-2,TGTGCCAGCGGGACAGGGGAAATCTATGGCTACACCTTC,CASGTGEIYGYTF
TRBV28,many,-,TRBJ2-1,TGTGCCACCAACCGGGACCCACACAATGAGCAGTTCTTC,CATNRDPHNEQFF